This TCR beta chain was profiled in a study of cytomegalovirus exposure and HLA in healthy donors. Clones were read by immunoSEQ multiplex PCR, and TCRdb kept only the in-frame ones, dropping some. Of just under 150,000 clones detected, approximately 90% appear once; the ten largest clones hold 4.5%. The CDR3 extends over 14 amino acids. V was clipped by 3 bases and J by 4 bases; unmatched bases: 5. CDR1 GTSNPN and CDR2 SVGIG come from the germline V gene (reference sequence). It was the approximately 110-subject validation cohort, separate from the 666-subject first cohort, to which the donors belonged. The study's findings and limits: Usually a TCR sequence was rare, but some public TCRs were found in many donors. TCR beta chains numbering more than 150 were designated cytomegalovirus-associated.

On this clone: Its antigen remains unknown.

Source material: PBMCs. The sequence was collected from a man between 18 and 35 years old in good health and CMV-seropositive. The chain couples TRBV30 to TRBJ2-2; 7 bases line up with TRBD1. Here the CDR3 DNA reads TGTGCCTGGAGAGGGGGCTTCTCCACCGGGGAGCTGTTTTTT. This sequence encodes CAWRGGFSTGELFF.